This paragraph reports one T cell receptor beta chain. There is no known antigen for this receptor. Base-call qualities are not available, and no considerably larger clone is one nucleotide away. TCRbeta CDR3 regions were amplified from genomic DNA by means of the immunoSEQ Assay, a bias-controlled multiplex PCR. The original pipeline was this. Within the assay, amplification of reference gene primers was used to estimate how many nucleated cells each sample contained. To quantify the absolute abundance of each unique TCRbeta CDR3 rearrangement, sequence reads were collapsed and filtered. For each sample, productive Simpson clonality was calculated as the square root of Simpson's diversity index across productive rearrangements. What TCRdb holds here is the immuneACCESS table cut down to in-frame rearrangements. Part of the clones is not present; checked against another copy, under half of the missing clones reflect an unresolved V gene, and the others are unexplained. Clone size and the V and J calls come from that table; the DNA yielded D and trimming. The sample table lists about 280,000 clones, around 88% of them with a count of one. The ten largest clones capture 2.1% of the sample.

From V the trimming removes 3 bases and from J it removes 7 bases, while the gene matches leave 7 bases of the junction unaccounted for. According to the germline V gene, CDR1 reads SGDLS and CDR2 reads YYNGEE. Inclusive of the bounding cysteine and phenylalanine, the CDR3 is 15 residues long. The DNA shown is the 45-base CDR3, in frame from base 1. Another Seattle source contributed samples from volunteer blood donors who had recovered from COVID-19. Each collaborating institution followed its own protocols to collect whole blood in K2EDTA tubes. For TCRbeta analysis, collaborators shipped samples as frozen whole blood, isolated PBMCs, or DNA extracted from either of those sample types. This sample is part of a study of blood T cell repertoires in COVID-19 (TCRdb year 2020). Context from the whole study: Samples from collaborators originated in the United States, Italy and Spain and spanned both the acute and convalescent phases of COVID-19. Deeply sampled blood TCRbeta repertoires from subjects exposed to, actively infected with, or recovered from COVID-19 were included in the dataset. The repertoires were released in a freely available public database meant as a resource for research on the immune response to SARS-CoV-2. The sample metadata nearly always contained a de-identified subject ID, COVID-19 status, age in years and sex. The material from the prospective study consisted of cDNA or gDNA derived from T cells, B-cell-depleted T cells, or PBMCs. Samples came from the ongoing ImmuneRACE study (first 160 participants) plus 1,254 subjects from 6 global collaborators. Where available, HLA class I and class II types were obtained from metadata supplied by the sample provider rather than from assay-based typing.

The investigation overall reported the following: How much clinical and demographic metadata was included differed by source and by participant, and the metadata was provided uncurated.

This sequence originates from a woman in her thirties who had recovered from COVID-19. Sequenced: peripheral blood. The sequence links TRBV9 to TRBJ1-2, and TRBD1 aligns with 12 junction nucleotides. The nucleotide sequence reads TGTGCCAGCAGCGCTGGGGACAGGGGGCATGGTGGCTACACCTTC. The encoded protein is CASSAGDRGHGGYTF.